The 13 T cell receptor beta chains below come from one sample, sequenced in a study of blood T cell repertoires in COVID-19 (dated by TCRdb to 2018 to 2020). Library construction relied on the immunoSEQ multiplex PCR assay. TCRdb's version of the immuneACCESS table is confined to in-frame rearrangements and falls short of the full clone set. An unresolved V gene accounts for under half of the shortfall where checked; the remainder is of unknown origin. This sample comprises tens of thousands of clones, nearly 85% of them detected only once. Of the sample, 1.5% to 2% falls within the top ten clones. Sequenced: peripheral blood. The receptors originated from an older woman with acute or convalescent COVID-19.

The chain's CDR3 is CASRLDGRASPLHF. The DNA for the CDR3 is TGTGCCAGCAGGCTCGATGGCAGGGCCTCGCCCCTCCACTTT. The chain uses TRBV28 and TRBJ1-6, with D tentatively TRBD1 (5 bases). V was cut by 6 bases and J by 13 bases, with 19 bases left in between. The germline V gene encodes CDR1 MDHEN and CDR2 SYDVKM. The CDR3 is made up of 14 amino acids.

This chain connects TRBV19 to TRBJ2-6; TRBD1 is a possible D gene (5 bases). CDR3 length: 16 amino acids. Trimming cost V 3 bases and J 0 bases, with 9 bases left between them. Germline V gene data show CDR1 as LNHDA and CDR2 as SQIVND (reference sequence). CDR3 nucleotide sequence: TGTGCCAGTAGTATTGACAGACTCTCTGGGGCCAACGTCCTGACTTTC. Its translation: CASSIDRLSGANVLTF.

The rearrangement links TRBV11-2 to TRBJ1-2; tentative D call: TRBD1 (6 bases). Germline V lookup: CDR1 SGHAT, CDR2 FQNNGV. The V end was cut by 4 bases, the J end by 8 bases, with 8 bases between. The CDR3 sequence is 11 residues long. CDR3: CASSYRDGYTF. The CDR3 DNA follows: TGTGCCAGCAGCTACAGGGACGGCTACACCTTC. Drawing the rest from reference TRBV11-2 and TRBJ1-2, the complete variable domain is EAGVAQSPRYKIIEKRQSVAFWCNPISGHATLYWYQQILGQGPKLLIQFQNNGVVDDSQLPKDRFSAERLKGVDSTLKIQPAKLEDSAVYLCASSYRDGYTFGSGTRLTVV.

The chain combines TRBV24-1 with TRBJ2-7; the D is unclear. Per germline, CDR1 KGHDR and CDR2 SFDVKD. This CDR3 spans 13 amino acids. The ends were cut back, 5 bases at V and 1 base at J, with 8 bases in the middle. The DNA of the CDR3 is TGTGCCACCAGTGGACATACATCCTACGAGCAGTACTTC. Protein sequence: CATSGHTSYEQYF.

The rearrangement links TRBV5-4 to TRBJ2-7; 11 positions match TRBD2. The germline V gene has CDR1 SGHNT and CDR2 YYREEE (reference sequence). There are 15 residues in the CDR3. V was clipped by 0 bases and J by 4 bases; unmatched bases: 3. CDR3 in amino acids: CASSLVGTSGYEQYF. The CDR3 nucleotides read TGTGCCAGCAGCTTGGTGGGGACTAGCGGTTACGAGCAGTACTTC.

This chain links TRBV19 with TRBJ1-4; TRBD1 matches 10 bases. V shed 6 bases and J 6 bases; nucleotides not matched to a gene: 10. In germline, CDR1 is LNHDA, CDR2 SQIVND (reference sequence). This CDR3 spans 16 amino acids. DNA of the CDR3: TGTGCCAGTAGCCAAGGAGCGGGACAGGGGTATGAAAAACTGTTTTTT. Its translation is CASSQGAGQGYEKLFF.

V is TRBV6-5 and J is TRBJ1-1, with TRBD1 matching 10 bases. The CDR3 contains 14 residues. Per the germline V gene, CDR1 is MNHEY and CDR2 is SVGAGI. The J segment lost 5 bases and the V segment lost 7 bases, leaving 7 bases of the junction unmatched. The CDR3 coding sequence is TGTGCCAGCACCCAGGACAGGGGGTTTACTGAAGCTTTCTTT. Translating gives CASTQDRGFTEAFF.

The gene calls are TRBV7-6 and TRBJ1-1; possibly TRBD1 for D (5 bases). The germline V gene has CDR1 SGHVS and CDR2 FNYEAQ. This CDR3 spans 16 amino acids. With 0 bases removed from V and 4 bases from J, the gap between germline ends came to 15 bases. CDR3 residues: CASSLASRQPFTEAFF. The CDR3 DNA is TGTGCCAGCAGCTTAGCTAGTCGACAGCCTTTCACTGAAGCTTTCTTT.

V usage is TRBV7-2 and J usage is TRBJ1-1; D remains unclear. CDR3 length: 13 amino acids. Trimming pared 2 bases from V and 1 base from J, leaving 5 bases between. From germline, CDR1 is SGHTA and CDR2 FQGNSA. In nucleotides, the CDR3 is TGTGCCAGCAGCTTACAGAAGAACACTGAAGCTTTCTTT. As protein: CASSLQKNTEAFF.

The chain couples TRBV18 to TRBJ1-2, with 7 bases that match TRBD1. The CDR3 totals 15 residues. Germline lookup yields CDR1 KGHSH and CDR2 LQKENI. J gave up 4 bases and V 3 bases, and 8 bases lay outside the gene matches. This CDR3 is CASSPGDRAGYGYTF. The CDR3 DNA reads TGTGCCAGCTCACCTGGGGACAGAGCCGGCTATGGCTACACCTTC. The full variable domain, with the rest looked up from reference TRBV18 and TRBJ1-2, is NAGVMQNPRHLVRRRGQEARLRCSPMKGHSHVYWYRQLPEEGLKFMVYLQKENIIDESGMPKERFSAEFPKEGPSILRIQQVVRGDSAAYFCASSPGDRAGYGYTFGSGTRLTVV.

CDR3 bases: TGTGCCAGCAGCCGTAGGGGTTTTAGTGAAAAACTGTTTTTT. The encoded protein is CASSRRGFSEKLFF. J is TRBJ1-4 and V is TRBV7-2; perhaps TRBD1 as D (5 bases). CDR3 length: 14 amino acids. V lost 5 bases to trimming and J lost 7 bases, with 14 bases between them. Germline V lookup: CDR1 SGHTA, CDR2 FQGNSA.

The DNA of the CDR3 is TGTGCCATCGGCGGGGGGATGGGGTCTGAAGCTTTCTTT. This gives the protein CAIGGGMGSEAFF. This chain links TRBV10-3 with TRBJ1-1, with D tentatively TRBD1 (5 bases). With 8 bases removed from V and 6 bases from J, the gap between germline ends came to 16 bases. The CDR3 covers 13 residues. Germline loops: CDR1 ENHRY, CDR2 SYGVKD.

The chain uses TRBV7-6 and TRBJ2-7; no clear D. The CDR3 totals 14 residues. The V and J ends lost 1 base and 3 bases respectively, with 10 bases between them. Germline V gene lookup returns CDR1 SGHVS and CDR2 FNYEAQ. CDR3 in DNA: TGTGCCAGCAGCTTAGAGGCGGTTAGCTACGAGCAGTACTTC. It translates to CASSLEAVSYEQYF.